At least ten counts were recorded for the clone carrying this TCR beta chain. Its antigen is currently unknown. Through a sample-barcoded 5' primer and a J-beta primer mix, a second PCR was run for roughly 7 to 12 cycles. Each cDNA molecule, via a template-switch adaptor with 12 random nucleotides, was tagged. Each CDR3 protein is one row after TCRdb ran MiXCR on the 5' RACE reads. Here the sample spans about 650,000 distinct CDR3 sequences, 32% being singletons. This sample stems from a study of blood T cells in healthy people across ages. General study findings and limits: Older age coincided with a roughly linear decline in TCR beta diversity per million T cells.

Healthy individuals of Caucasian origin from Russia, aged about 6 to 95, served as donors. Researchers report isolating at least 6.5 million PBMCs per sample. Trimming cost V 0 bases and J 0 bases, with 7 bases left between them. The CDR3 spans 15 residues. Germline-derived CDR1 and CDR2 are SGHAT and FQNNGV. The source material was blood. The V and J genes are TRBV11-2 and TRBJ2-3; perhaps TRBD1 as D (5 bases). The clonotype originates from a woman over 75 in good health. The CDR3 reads CASSLDQGSTDTQYF. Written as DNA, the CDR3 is TGTGCCAGCAGCTTAGATCAGGGAAGCACAGATACGCAGTATTTT.